This T cell receptor (beta chain) was found in a study of T-cell memory formation after mild COVID-19. Study in general: Largely, the TCR clusters proved donor specific. Study-wide results and limits: The authors left the SARS-CoV-2 specificity of second-wave clones peaking on day 37 unconfirmed. That cross-reactive memory joined was suggested by some responding clones appearing in pre-infection memory.

It was 5'RACE with constant-segment primers that produced the TCR alpha and TCR beta cDNA libraries, which carried sample barcodes and UMIs. MiXCR, run by TCRdb on the 5' RACE reads, gives a single entry per CDR3 protein. The table includes around 450,000 distinct CDR3 sequences, 20% detected once. Germline CDR1 KGHSH, CDR2 LQKENI. The CDR3 runs 14 residues. Trimming removed 1 base from V and 2 bases from J, with 8 bases in between. Comment on this clonotype: Its antigen remains unknown.

Input material: PBMCs or a T cell subset sorted from them (not recorded which). The sequence was obtained from an adult woman who had mild COVID-19 (a few samples of this study predate the infection). Cell type and time point are not known. The chain links TRBV18 to TRBJ2-5, with D uncertain. CDR3 DNA sequence: TGTGCCAGCTCACCACGGGCGGAGCAAGAGACCCAGTACTTC. Translated: CASSPRAEQETQYF.